This TCR beta chain was retrieved from a study of T cells in Graves' hyperthyroidism and ophthalmopathy. Study-wide results and caveats: The authors' 13 V-J model separated ophthalmopathy from stable hyperthyroidism. Onset of ophthalmopathy came a median around 6.5 months after the model predicted it.

Researchers took RNA transcripts and amplified the TCR beta CDR3 regions from them. With the HTBI primer set, the TCR CDR3 went through a first round of RT-PCR. TCRdb independently ran MiXCR on the multiplex PCR reads; one entry per CDR3 protein. The sample lists some 650,000 distinct CDR3 sequences, 16% occurring once. This clonotype was picked up many times. The antigen remains undetermined. Uncontrolled infection, other autoimmune disease, pregnancy or lactation led to exclusion. Source material for PBMCs was 10 ml fresh peripheral blood. There are 13 residues in the CDR3. Germline V gives CDR1 MNHEY, CDR2 SMNVEV (reference sequence). V was shortened by 8 bases and J by 2 bases, with 13 bases between the two germline ends.

This clonotype was obtained from a woman aged 35 to 49 with Graves' ophthalmopathy. Sequencing was performed on blood. V usage is TRBV27 and J usage is TRBJ2-7, with a tentative D call TRBD1 (6 bases). The CDR3 protein is CASGQGPTYEQYF. In nucleotides, the CDR3 is TGTGCCAGCGGTCAGGGGCCGACCTACGAGCAGTACTTC.